This T cell receptor beta chain comes out of a study of cytomegalovirus exposure and HLA in healthy donors (dated by TCRdb to about 2017). For context, the study as a whole: According to an earlier analysis of around 600 of the donors, about 179 million T cells yielded some 110 million unique TCR beta sequences and approximately 300 Gb of sequence data. An early release covering roughly 600 HLA-typed donors comprised approximately 300 gigabases of sequencing data and tens of millions of unique TCR sequences. The genetic ancestry cluster associated with self-reported Caucasian donors included over 80% of the roughly 360 genotyped donors. The study aimed to test whether cataloging public T cell receptors could reveal signatures of past pathogen exposure. The study profiled the T cell repertoires of 666 subjects by immunosequencing and related them to cytomegalovirus serostatus. Besides the first cohort of around 700 subjects, a separate validation cohort made up of 90 to 150 different subjects was used. High-throughput TCR immunosequencing, statistical association of individual TCRs with disease status, and machine learning were combined to predict cytomegalovirus infection status. To study patterns of TCR occurrence, a later analysis re-analyzed previously published TCR beta repertoires from 550 to 800 donors and added high-resolution HLA genotyping. Rather than drawing on any new phenotypic data, the later analysis identified candidate immune exposures from TCR beta sequences and the way those sequences occurred across donors. To decide whether each TCR beta V gene segment behaved as functional or pseudogenic, an earlier analysis of 587 of the donors relied on high-throughput TCR beta sequencing. Donor age, sex, ethnicity and CMV serostatus were compiled alongside the repertoire data. In a later genetic analysis, genome-wide SNP genotypes for about three fifths of the 666 donors were used, and that subset was treated as a discovery cohort. All discovery cohort repertoires had been generated using a single sequencing platform. HLA typing covered class I and class II loci at four-digit resolution. The number of typed donors differed by locus: about 629-630 for A, B, C, DRB1 and DQB1; approximately 530 for DQA1; approximately 600 for DPA1; and approximately 450 for DPB1. Roughly five DR-DQ haplotypes were treated as single units for association and clustering because of strong linkage in the cohort. Among 300 to 500 genotyped donors of the cohort, an average of approximately 240,000 unique TCR beta nucleotide sequences was sequenced per donor, of which about 19% were non-productive. The full study reports these points: According to a later analysis, parvovirus B19, influenza, CMV and Epstein-Barr virus appeared linked to several top co-occurrence clusters. The 87-base-pair reads could not distinguish some IMGT-functional V segments, including TRBV6-2 and TRBV6-3, so those segments were excluded. Sequencing depth was assumed to be roughly uniform across donors in the presence/absence analyses, though that assumption may not hold. A later analysis found that TCR association rates varied across HLA loci, with DRB1 alleles showing the most associated TCRs and HLA-C alleles the fewest. Assigning TCR associations to individual alleles was difficult when HLA alleles, especially DR and DQ, strongly co-occurred. V-gene and J-gene trimming of TCR beta chains was associated with a missense DCLRE1C variant in a later genetic analysis, and the association was replicated in an independent cohort. The cohort was sequenced for TCR beta chains only, and without alpha or paired-chain data the features that could be detected were limited. A cluster of highly shared sequence variants was judged likely to be a technical artifact of the sequencing pipeline. In both the original and validation cohorts, the classifier was reported to diagnose cytomegalovirus status with high specificity and sensitivity. It was suggested by the authors that the approach could potentially be generalized to other disease states and immunological phenotypes. A later analysis found that most CMV-associated TCR beta chains appeared HLA-restricted, with HLA associations seemingly driven largely by CMV exposure. CMV serostatus was the only immune exposure information available for the cohort. In an earlier analysis of more than 450 of the donors, most TCR beta V segments were observed in productive rearrangements about 87% or about 30% of the time, broadly matching IMGT annotations. The earlier analysis of almost 600 of the donors excluded fewer than 20 rarely observed V segments, including chromosome 9 orphons, because counts were too low. While some public TCRs were present in many individuals, most TCR sequences turned up only very rarely across donors. Because HLA typing was unavailable for some donors at each locus, only the typed subset was used in association tests. A later analysis associated roughly 17,000 TCR beta sequences with specific HLA alleles at a false discovery rate of 0.05. In a later analysis, HLA-associated TCR beta chains were found to be more clonally expanded and to have lower generation probabilities than equally common non-associated chains. A further reported finding was that TCR beta sequences accurately predicted the HLA-A and HLA-B alleles for most subjects in the first cohort. Correlated functional status among segregating V segments might reflect linkage disequilibrium, but an unknown experimental factor could not be ruled out. The study gave a list of about 160 TCR beta chains associated with cytomegalovirus. In vitro tests confirmed that a few of the cytomegalovirus-associated TCR beta chains recognize cytomegalovirus antigens. Compared with the roughly 600-donor mean, donors in an Asian-associated ancestry cluster had fewer N-insertions in productive TCRs, according to a later genetic analysis.

Details on this clone: No cognate antigen has been identified for it. Base-call qualities are not available, and no considerably larger clone is one nucleotide away.

The method was the immunoSEQ multiplex PCR assay. A mixture of 60 forward primers for TCR Vbeta segments and 13 reverse primers for TCR Jbeta segments was used in the multiplex PCR. Amplification of the CDR3 region of rearranged TCR beta genes was performed with a multiplex PCR assay on genomic DNA. On the Illumina HiSeq System, the amplified TCR beta libraries were sequenced as 87-base-pair reads. In the authors' own workflow: In a later analysis, around 80 million unique TCR beta chains were counted across the 650 to 750 repertoires, and around 10 million of these chains were shared by at least two donors. Raw reads were error-corrected and collapsed into unique sequences with a nearest-neighbor algorithm that merged closely related sequences to remove PCR and sequencing errors. V, D and J gene segments were assigned by aligning CDR3 sequences to IMGT reference sequences. For a sequence to be retained, at least a six-nucleotide match to both a V gene segment and a J gene segment was required. Rearrangements were called productive when the CDR3 lacked stop codons and stayed in frame with V and J; all others were non-productive. CDR3 was defined by IMGT convention, running from the second conserved V-encoded cysteine to the conserved J-encoded phenylalanine. The earlier analysis of 587 of the donors excluded sequences that lacked an unambiguous match to a single V gene segment. An earlier analysis of a few hundred of the donors called V segments functional above 56.7% productive rearrangements and segregating when the between-donor standard deviation exceeded 5%. A statistical classification framework was developed to diagnose cytomegalovirus status using the catalog of TCR beta chain sequences. V and J gene assignment, in a later analysis, came from comparing TCR nucleotide sequences with IMGT/GENE-DB human TR gene sequences. In a later analysis, CDR3 sequences and most-parsimonious VDJ recombination scenarios were assigned using the TCRdist pipeline. In a later analysis, every TCR beta chain was defined by the combination of its CDR3 amino acid sequence and its V-gene family, and reads without a unique V-gene family were dropped. As a way to deal with suspected cross-contamination and a sequencing artifact, a later analysis dropped approximately 590 nucleotide sequences that were highly shared and had low generation probability. For each public chain, a later analysis derived a clonal expansion index from normalized ranks of inferred template counts within each repertoire. In a later analysis, generation probabilities were computed with a VDJ recombination model fitted to out-of-frame rearrangements, and the resulting probabilities were checked against IGoR. In a later analysis, hypergeometric tests were used to score TCR-TCR, TCR-HLA and TCR-CMV co-occurrence, with a repertoire-size bias correction applied to TCR pairs. False discovery rates were estimated in a later analysis by permuting HLA or CMV assignments 20 times. In a later analysis, co-occurring TCRs were grouped using DBSCAN, and TCRdist sequence similarity was added for clustering within HLA-allele-positive subsets. Repertoires with fewer than 30,000 or more than 120,000 public chains were left out of co-occurrence clustering, as were about 5 repertoires with anomalous nucleotide sharing. TCRdb provides this immuneACCESS table in a form limited to in-frame rearrangements. Some clones are lacking; in checked studies, under half of them reflect an unresolved V gene, and why the rest are absent is not known. The V and J calls and clone size come from that table; D and trimming were worked out from the DNA. The sample table records a few hundred thousand clones; roughly four fifths of these occur just once. Of the sample, 10% falls within the top ten clones.

In total, 630 or so healthy bone marrow donors made up the cohort. All cohort members were sampled while nominally healthy, although unrecorded immune exposures were likely present. The donor was CMV seropositive and belonged to the group of 250 to 350 seropositive cohort members. Each donor provided a peripheral blood sample, and peripheral blood mononuclear cells were used for TCR beta sequencing. Genomic DNA extraction from the blood cell samples was performed with the Qiagen DNeasy Blood Extraction Kit. The CDR3 covers 16 residues, taking in both the cysteine and the phenylalanine. Kept here is only the CDR3 DNA, which spans 48 bases and is read in frame from base 1. Trimming takes 0 bases off V and 6 bases off J; junction bases not matched to a gene: 6. CDR1 and CDR2 are drawn from the germline V gene: SGHRS, YFSETQ.

The TCR sequence derives from a woman aged 50 to 60 in good health and CMV-seropositive. Sequenced sample: PBMCs. This chain joins TRBV5-1 to TRBJ2-1; 10 bases in the middle match TRBD1. The CDR3 region has the sequence CASSLAGTGDFNEQFF. The sequenced DNA: TGCGCCAGCAGCTTGGCCGGGACAGGGGACTTCAATGAGCAGTTCTTC.